The rows below give T cell receptor beta chains drawn from one sample of a study of OX40 agonist ivuxolimab in advanced cancers. Generated by immunoSEQ multiplex PCR, the TCRdb table keeps only in-frame clones and is missing some. The sample shows some 60,000 clones, 91% of them seen only once. The source material was CD4+ or CD8+ T cells sorted from blood, sampled in a trial of the OX40 agonist ivuxolimab. The source is an adult with an advanced solid tumor such as melanoma, head and neck, liver or kidney cancer. Both conserved end residues are part of each CDR3. A D gene is named only where the DNA matches it firmly. Where a row states a size, it is once, few, many or the class of an expanded clone; other rows omit it.

d_call: NA; j_call: TRBJ1-3; v_call: TRBV15; clone_size: NA; cdr3_length: 13; cdr3_aa: CATSRGSGNTIYF; cdr3_nt: TGTGCCACCAGCAGGGGCTCTGGAAACACCATATATTTT
d_call: NA; j_call: TRBJ1-1; v_call: TRBV5-8; clone_size: NA; cdr3_length: 16; cdr3_aa: CASSLVEGGFNTEAFF; cdr3_nt: TGTGCCAGCAGCTTGGTGGAGGGGGGTTTTAACACTGAAGCTTTCTTT
d_call: NA; j_call: TRBJ1-2; v_call: TRBV19; clone_size: NA; cdr3_length: 15; cdr3_aa: CASSPYGADRDGYTF; cdr3_nt: TGTGCCAGTAGTCCCTACGGGGCCGACCGCGATGGCTACACCTTC
d_call: NA; j_call: TRBJ1-1; v_call: TRBV6-5; clone_size: NA; cdr3_length: 13; cdr3_aa: CASSLGGNTEAFF; cdr3_nt: TGTGCCAGCAGTCTAGGGGGGAACACTGAAGCTTTCTTT
d_call: NA; j_call: TRBJ2-1; v_call: TRBV2; clone_size: NA; cdr3_length: 11; cdr3_aa: CASMGGWEQFF; cdr3_nt: TGTGCCAGCATGGGGGGCTGGGAGCAGTTCTTC
d_call: NA; j_call: TRBJ1-5; v_call: TRBV5-5; clone_size: NA; cdr3_length: 17; cdr3_aa: CASSVEVFIEVNQPQHF; cdr3_nt: TGTGCCAGCAGCGTGGAGGTGTTTATTGAGGTCAATCAGCCCCAGCATTTT
d_call: TRBD1; j_call: TRBJ2-7; v_call: TRBV11-1; clone_size: few; cdr3_length: 12; cdr3_aa: CASGTGAYEQYF; cdr3_nt: TGTGCCAGCGGGACAGGGGCCTACGAGCAGTACTTC
d_call: NA; j_call: TRBJ2-2; v_call: TRBV11-2; clone_size: NA; cdr3_length: 15; cdr3_aa: CASSPGPANTGELFF; cdr3_nt: TGTGCCAGCAGCCCGGGACCAGCGAACACCGGGGAGCTGTTTTTT
d_call: NA; j_call: TRBJ2-1; v_call: TRBV5-4; clone_size: NA; cdr3_length: 12; cdr3_aa: CASSLDANEQFF; cdr3_nt: TGTGCCAGCAGCTTGGATGCCAATGAGCAGTTCTTC
d_call: NA; j_call: TRBJ1-2; v_call: TRBV7-9; clone_size: NA; cdr3_length: 14; cdr3_aa: CASSPVDSNYGYTF; cdr3_nt: TGTGCCAGCAGTCCGGTAGATTCTAACTATGGCTACACCTTC
d_call: NA; j_call: TRBJ2-2; v_call: TRBV7-7; clone_size: NA; cdr3_length: 17; cdr3_aa: CASSLEYQTENAGELFF; cdr3_nt: TGTGCTAGCAGCTTAGAATATCAGACGGAGAACGCCGGGGAGCTGTTTTTT
d_call: NA; j_call: TRBJ1-6; v_call: TRBV4-1; clone_size: NA; cdr3_length: 16; cdr3_aa: CASSQRGGTYNSPLHF; cdr3_nt: TGCGCCAGCAGCCAAAGGGGGGGCACCTATAATTCACCCCTCCACTTT
d_call: NA; j_call: TRBJ2-7; v_call: TRBV7-2; clone_size: NA; cdr3_length: 15; cdr3_aa: CASSLAGTRYYEQYF; cdr3_nt: TGTGCCAGCAGCTTAGCGGGGACAAGATACTACGAGCAGTACTTC
d_call: NA; j_call: TRBJ2-1; v_call: TRBV11-2; clone_size: NA; cdr3_length: 13; cdr3_aa: CASSLQVIDEQFF; cdr3_nt: TGTGCCAGCAGCTTACAGGTAATCGATGAGCAGTTCTTC
d_call: NA; j_call: TRBJ2-7; v_call: TRBV6-5; clone_size: NA; cdr3_length: 14; cdr3_aa: CASSYGGLMYEQYF; cdr3_nt: TGTGCCAGCAGTTACGGGGGCTTAATGTACGAGCAGTACTTC
d_call: NA; j_call: TRBJ2-7; v_call: TRBV6-1; clone_size: NA; cdr3_length: 14; cdr3_aa: CASRPGISSYEQYF; cdr3_nt: TGTGCCAGCAGACCCGGGATCAGCTCCTACGAGCAGTACTTC
d_call: TRBD1; j_call: TRBJ1-2; v_call: TRBV7-9; clone_size: NA; cdr3_length: 16; cdr3_aa: CASSFAPPGQGLGYTF; cdr3_nt: TGTGCCAGCAGTTTTGCGCCTCCGGGACAGGGGTTAGGCTACACCTTC
d_call: TRBD1; j_call: TRBJ2-1; v_call: TRBV19; clone_size: NA; cdr3_length: 17; cdr3_aa: CASSSDRARGSYNEQFF; cdr3_nt: TGTGCCAGTAGTAGCGACAGGGCGAGGGGCTCCTACAATGAGCAGTTCTTC
d_call: NA; j_call: TRBJ1-2; v_call: TRBV7-9; clone_size: few; cdr3_length: 14; cdr3_aa: CASSLGGSGYGYTF; cdr3_nt: TGTGCCAGCAGCTTGGGGGGTTCAGGCTATGGCTACACCTTC
d_call: NA; j_call: TRBJ2-6; v_call: TRBV30; clone_size: NA; cdr3_length: 16; cdr3_aa: CAWSVRGISGANVLTF; cdr3_nt: TGTGCCTGGAGTGTACGGGGTATTTCTGGGGCCAACGTCCTGACTTTC
d_call: TRBD1; j_call: TRBJ1-4; v_call: TRBV30; clone_size: NA; cdr3_length: 14; cdr3_aa: CAWSTGVNNEKLFF; cdr3_nt: TGTGCCTGGTCAACAGGGGTAAATAATGAAAAACTGTTTTTT
d_call: NA; j_call: TRBJ2-7; v_call: TRBV28; clone_size: NA; cdr3_length: 13; cdr3_aa: CASSLGRTYEQYF; cdr3_nt: TGTGCCAGCAGCCTAGGACGGACCTACGAGCAGTACTTC
d_call: NA; j_call: TRBJ2-1; v_call: TRBV6-1; clone_size: NA; cdr3_length: 14; cdr3_aa: CASASGSSYNEQFF; cdr3_nt: TGTGCCAGCGCTTCCGGGAGCTCCTACAATGAGCAGTTCTTC
d_call: NA; j_call: TRBJ1-2; v_call: TRBV6-6; clone_size: NA; cdr3_length: 15; cdr3_aa: CASSQRAGGDYGYTF; cdr3_nt: TGTGCCAGCAGTCAGCGGGCAGGAGGGGACTATGGCTACACCTTC
d_call: NA; j_call: TRBJ1-1; v_call: TRBV4-1; clone_size: NA; cdr3_length: 16; cdr3_aa: CASSPNRGPTRAEAFF; cdr3_nt: TGCGCCAGCAGCCCAAATCGCGGCCCCACCCGAGCTGAAGCTTTCTTT
d_call: TRBD1; j_call: TRBJ2-7; v_call: TRBV7-9; clone_size: NA; cdr3_length: 15; cdr3_aa: CASSLGDRARYEQYF; cdr3_nt: TGTGCCAGCAGCTTAGGGGACAGGGCGCGCTACGAGCAGTACTTC
d_call: TRBD1; j_call: TRBJ2-5; v_call: TRBV5-8; clone_size: NA; cdr3_length: 15; cdr3_aa: CASSGRGTGQETQYF; cdr3_nt: TGTGCCAGCAGTGGCCGGGGGACAGGGCAAGAGACCCAGTACTTC
d_call: NA; j_call: TRBJ2-7; v_call: TRBV6-5; clone_size: NA; cdr3_length: 11; cdr3_aa: CASSYSDEQYF; cdr3_nt: TGTGCCAGCAGTTACTCCGACGAGCAGTACTTC
d_call: TRBD2; j_call: TRBJ2-2; v_call: TRBV10-1; clone_size: NA; cdr3_length: 17; cdr3_aa: CASSEVLAGALTGELFF; cdr3_nt: TGCGCCAGCAGTGAAGTACTAGCGGGAGCTCTCACCGGGGAGCTGTTTTTT
d_call: TRBD1; j_call: TRBJ1-1; v_call: TRBV19; clone_size: NA; cdr3_length: 15; cdr3_aa: CASSISETGTTEAFF; cdr3_nt: TGTGCCAGTAGTATATCGGAGACAGGGACCACTGAAGCTTTCTTT
d_call: NA; j_call: TRBJ1-1; v_call: TRBV27; clone_size: medium-sized; cdr3_length: 14; cdr3_aa: CASSLGHLGTEAFF; cdr3_nt: TGTGCCAGCAGTTTAGGGCACCTCGGGACTGAAGCTTTCTTT
d_call: TRBD1; j_call: TRBJ1-2; v_call: TRBV5-4; clone_size: NA; cdr3_length: 16; cdr3_aa: CASSQDRAIGNYGYTF; cdr3_nt: TGTGCCAGCAGCCAAGACAGGGCCATCGGCAACTATGGCTACACCTTC
d_call: TRBD1; j_call: TRBJ1-2; v_call: TRBV10-2; clone_size: NA; cdr3_length: 13; cdr3_aa: CASWDRENYGYTF; cdr3_nt: TGCGCCAGCTGGGACAGGGAGAACTATGGCTACACCTTC
d_call: NA; j_call: TRBJ1-5; v_call: TRBV6-5; clone_size: NA; cdr3_length: 15; cdr3_aa: CASSYGGMSNQPQHF; cdr3_nt: TGTGCCAGCAGTTACGGAGGGATGAGCAATCAGCCCCAGCATTTT
d_call: TRBD1; j_call: TRBJ2-2; v_call: TRBV2; clone_size: NA; cdr3_length: 15; cdr3_aa: CASRPMDRPTGELFF; cdr3_nt: TGTGCCAGCAGACCAATGGACAGGCCGACCGGGGAGCTGTTTTTT